The 4 T cell receptor beta chains listed next were all sequenced from one sample in a study of T cell responses to AZD1222 COVID-19 vaccine. Method: immunoSEQ multiplex PCR; TCRdb's copy keeps in-frame clones and lacks some. Of some 190,000 clones listed, 85% to 90% are singletons. This material consisted of peripheral blood, taken on day 0 of AZD1222 vaccination. Receptors originate from an adult in good health.

The chain has TRBV28 and TRBJ1-1; 7 nucleotides agree with TRBD1. The germline V gene has CDR1 MDHEN and CDR2 SYDVKM. With 4 bases clipped from V and 1 base from J, the junction kept 3 bases outside the gene matches. CDR3 length equals 14 residues. The CDR3: CASSWGTANTEAFF. The CDR3 DNA sequence: TGTGCCAGCAGTTGGGGGACAGCGAACACTGAAGCTTTCTTT.

The chain carries TRBV5-4 and TRBJ1-1; 7 bases line up with TRBD1. Losses at the gene ends were 4 bases for V and 1 base for J; bases not matched to a gene: 10. Germline V gives CDR1 SGHNT, CDR2 YYREEE (reference sequence). The CDR3 is made up of 16 amino acids. The CDR3 sequence is CASSTENRGGNTEAFF. In DNA form, the CDR3 reads TGTGCCAGCAGCACGGAGAACAGGGGCGGGAACACTGAAGCTTTCTTT.

J is TRBJ1-2 and V is TRBV28; D gene uncertain. This CDR3 has 15 residues. The V and J ends lost 7 bases and 0 bases respectively, with 15 bases between them. CDR1 is MDHEN and CDR2 is SYDVKM in the germline V gene. The CDR3 coding sequence is TGTGCCAGCACCCCCTGGACGCTGACTAACTATGGCTACACCTTC. Protein: CASTPWTLTNYGYTF.

The rearrangement joins TRBV13 to TRBJ2-3, with TRBD2 identical over 9 bases. The CDR3 consists of 15 residues. Germline loops: CDR1 PRHDT, CDR2 FYEKMQ (reference sequence). V lost 3 bases, J lost 6 bases, and 7 bases stayed unmatched. CDR3 DNA sequence: TGTGCCAGCAGCTTCGGCGGGGGGGCCAGGGATACGCAGTATTTT. It translates to CASSFGGGARDTQYF.